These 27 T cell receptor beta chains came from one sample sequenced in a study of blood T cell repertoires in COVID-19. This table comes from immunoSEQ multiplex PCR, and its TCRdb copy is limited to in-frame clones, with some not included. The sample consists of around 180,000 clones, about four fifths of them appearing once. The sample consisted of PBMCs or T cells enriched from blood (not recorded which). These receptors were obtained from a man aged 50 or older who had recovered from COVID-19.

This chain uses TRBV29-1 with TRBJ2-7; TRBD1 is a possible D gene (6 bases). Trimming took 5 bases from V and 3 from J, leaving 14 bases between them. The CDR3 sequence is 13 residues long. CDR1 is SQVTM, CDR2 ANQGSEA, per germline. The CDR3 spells CSVRDTLYYEQYF. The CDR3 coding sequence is TGCAGCGTTAGGGACACCTTATACTACGAGCAGTACTTC.

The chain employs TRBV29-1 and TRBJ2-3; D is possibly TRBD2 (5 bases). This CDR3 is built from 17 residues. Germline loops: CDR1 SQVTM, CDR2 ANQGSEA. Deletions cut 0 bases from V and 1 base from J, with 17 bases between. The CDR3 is CSVEDFTWEWGTDTQYF. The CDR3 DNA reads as TGCAGCGTTGAAGATTTTACCTGGGAGTGGGGCACAGATACGCAGTATTTT.

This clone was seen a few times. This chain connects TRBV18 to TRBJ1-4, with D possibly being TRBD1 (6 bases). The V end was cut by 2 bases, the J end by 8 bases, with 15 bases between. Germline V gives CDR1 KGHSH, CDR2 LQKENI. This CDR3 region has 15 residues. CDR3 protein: CASSPREGGSEKLFF. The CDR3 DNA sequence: TGTGCCAGCTCACCAAGGGAAGGGGGAAGCGAAAAACTGTTTTTT.

The CDR3 region is CASSLGTGHYEQYF. For the CDR3, the DNA is TGTGCCAGCAGTTTAGGGACAGGACACTACGAGCAGTACTTC. V is TRBV28 and J is TRBJ2-7; 8 positions agree with TRBD1. This CDR3 has 14 amino acids. Germline V gene sequence: CDR1 MDHEN, CDR2 SYDVKM. With V trimmed by 2 bases and J by 3 bases, 3 bases remained unmatched.

CDR3 DNA: TGTGCCAGCAGTGGACCACCCGCCGCAGGTCAGCCCCAGCATTTT. Translating it yields CASSGPPAAGQPQHF. J is TRBJ1-5 and V is TRBV2; D unclear. The V and J ends lost 4 bases and 6 bases respectively, with 16 bases between them. The CDR3 totals 15 residues. From germline, CDR1 is SNHLY and CDR2 FYNNEI.

CDR3 sequence reads: CASSSWFGSTNEKLFF. CDR3 bases: TGCGCCAGCAGCTCTTGGTTCGGTTCAACTAATGAAAAACTGTTTTTT. This chain links TRBV5-1 with TRBJ1-4; D remains ambiguous. In germline, CDR1 is SGHRS, CDR2 YFSETQ. CDR3 length: 16 amino acids. The V end was cut by 3 bases, the J end by 0 bases, with 12 bases between.

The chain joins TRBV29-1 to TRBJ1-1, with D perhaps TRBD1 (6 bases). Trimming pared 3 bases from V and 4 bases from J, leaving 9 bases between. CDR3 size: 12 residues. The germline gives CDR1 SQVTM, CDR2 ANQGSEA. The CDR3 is CSVDQGPTEAFF. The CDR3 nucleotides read TGCAGCGTTGATCAGGGGCCCACTGAAGCTTTCTTT.

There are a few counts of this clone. In DNA, the CDR3 is TGTGCCAGTACCCCCCCGAACAGCCCCCTTAACTATGGCTACACCTTC. The encoded protein is CASTPPNSPLNYGYTF. The V gene is TRBV19, the J gene TRBJ1-2; D uncertain. CDR3 size: 16 residues. Trimming shortened V by 7 bases and J by 1 base, and 19 bases separated the two germline ends. The germline CDR1 and CDR2 sequences are LNHDA and SQIVND (reference sequence).

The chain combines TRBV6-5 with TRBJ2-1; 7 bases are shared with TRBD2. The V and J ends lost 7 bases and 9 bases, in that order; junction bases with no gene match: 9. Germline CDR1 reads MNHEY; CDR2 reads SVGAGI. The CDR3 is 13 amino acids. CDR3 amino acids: CASTYRWEGEQFF. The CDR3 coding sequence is TGTGCCAGCACCTACCGGTGGGAGGGTGAGCAGTTCTTC.

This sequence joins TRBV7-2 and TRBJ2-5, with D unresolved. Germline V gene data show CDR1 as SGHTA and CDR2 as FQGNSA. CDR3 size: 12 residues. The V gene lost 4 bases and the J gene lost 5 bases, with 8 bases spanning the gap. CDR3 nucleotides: TGTGCCAGCAGCTCCTACCTGGAGACCCAGTACTTC. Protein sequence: CASSSYLETQYF.

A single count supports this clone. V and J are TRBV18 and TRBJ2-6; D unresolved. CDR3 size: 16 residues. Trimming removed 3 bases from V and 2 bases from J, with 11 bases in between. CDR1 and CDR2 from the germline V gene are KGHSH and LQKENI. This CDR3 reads CASSPPGIPGANVLTF. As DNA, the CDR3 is TGTGCCAGCTCACCTCCGGGTATCCCTGGGGCCAACGTCCTGACTTTC.

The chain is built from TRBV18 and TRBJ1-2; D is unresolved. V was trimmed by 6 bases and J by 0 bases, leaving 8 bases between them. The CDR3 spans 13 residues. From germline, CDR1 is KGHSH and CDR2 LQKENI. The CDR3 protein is CASSAGANYGYTF. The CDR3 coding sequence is TGTGCCAGCTCGGCAGGCGCTAACTATGGCTACACCTTC.

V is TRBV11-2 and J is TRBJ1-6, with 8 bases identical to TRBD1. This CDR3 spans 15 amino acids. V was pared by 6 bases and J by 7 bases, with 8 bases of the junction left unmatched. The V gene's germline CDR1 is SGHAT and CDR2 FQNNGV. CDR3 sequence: CASRAGTGQNSPLHF. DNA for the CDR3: TGTGCCAGCAGAGCCGGGACAGGACAAAATTCACCCCTCCACTTT.

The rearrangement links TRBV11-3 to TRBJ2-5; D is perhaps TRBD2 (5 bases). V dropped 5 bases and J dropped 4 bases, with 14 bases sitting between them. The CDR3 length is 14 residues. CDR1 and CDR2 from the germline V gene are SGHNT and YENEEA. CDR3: CASSPDGGGETQYF. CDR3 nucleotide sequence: TGTGCCAGCAGCCCGGACGGCGGAGGAGAGACCCAGTACTTC.

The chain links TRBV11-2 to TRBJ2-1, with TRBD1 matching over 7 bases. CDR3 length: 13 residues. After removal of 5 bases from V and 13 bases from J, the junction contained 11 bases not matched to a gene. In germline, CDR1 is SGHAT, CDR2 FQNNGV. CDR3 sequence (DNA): TGTGCCAGCAGCGTGGACAGGTCCCTTCAACAGTTCTTC. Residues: CASSVDRSLQQFF.

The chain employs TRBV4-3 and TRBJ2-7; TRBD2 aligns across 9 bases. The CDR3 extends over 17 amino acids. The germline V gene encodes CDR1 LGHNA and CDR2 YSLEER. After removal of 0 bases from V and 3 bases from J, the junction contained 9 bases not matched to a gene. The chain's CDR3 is CASSQDRWGAGGYEQYF. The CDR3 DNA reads TGCGCCAGCAGCCAAGATCGATGGGGAGCGGGGGGCTACGAGCAGTACTTC.

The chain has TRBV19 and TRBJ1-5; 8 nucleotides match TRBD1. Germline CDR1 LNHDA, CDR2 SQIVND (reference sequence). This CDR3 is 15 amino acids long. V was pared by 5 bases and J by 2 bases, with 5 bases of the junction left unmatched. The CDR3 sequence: CASSPQGAGNQPQHF. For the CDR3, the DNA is TGTGCCAGTAGTCCGCAGGGGGCGGGCAATCAGCCCCAGCATTTT.

DNA of the CDR3: TGCGCCAGCAGCCAGGGAGTTAACGGAAACACCATATATTTT. Residues: CASSQGVNGNTIYF. This chain connects TRBV4-1 to TRBJ1-3, with D unresolved. Germline lookup yields CDR1 MGHRA and CDR2 YSYEKL. V lost 3 bases and J 4 bases, leaving 10 bases between the germline ends. CDR3 length equals 14 residues.

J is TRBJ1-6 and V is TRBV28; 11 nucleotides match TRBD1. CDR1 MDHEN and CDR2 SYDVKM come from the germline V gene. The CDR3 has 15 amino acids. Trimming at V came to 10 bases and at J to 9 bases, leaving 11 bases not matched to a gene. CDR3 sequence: CATRVSGTGGSPLHF. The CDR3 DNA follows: TGTGCCACTCGAGTATCGGGGACAGGGGGTTCACCCCTCCACTTT. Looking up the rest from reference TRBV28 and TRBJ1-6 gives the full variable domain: DVKVTQSSRYLVKRTGEKVFLECVQDMDHENMFWYRQDPGLGLRLIYFSYDVKMKEKGDIPEGYSVSREKKERFSLILESASTNQTSMYLCATRVSGTGGSPLHFGNGTRLTVT.

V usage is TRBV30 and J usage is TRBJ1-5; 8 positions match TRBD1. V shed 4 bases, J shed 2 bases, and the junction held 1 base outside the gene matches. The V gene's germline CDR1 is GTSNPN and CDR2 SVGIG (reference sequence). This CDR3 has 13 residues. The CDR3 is CAWTGQGNQPQHF. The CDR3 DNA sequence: TGTGCCTGGACGGGACAGGGCAATCAGCCCCAGCATTTT.

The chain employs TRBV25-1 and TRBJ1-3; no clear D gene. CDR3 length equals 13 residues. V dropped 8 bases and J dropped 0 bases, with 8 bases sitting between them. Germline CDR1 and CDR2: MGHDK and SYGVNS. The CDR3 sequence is CASRLASGNTIYF. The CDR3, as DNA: TGTGCCAGCCGCTTGGCCTCTGGAAACACCATATATTTT.

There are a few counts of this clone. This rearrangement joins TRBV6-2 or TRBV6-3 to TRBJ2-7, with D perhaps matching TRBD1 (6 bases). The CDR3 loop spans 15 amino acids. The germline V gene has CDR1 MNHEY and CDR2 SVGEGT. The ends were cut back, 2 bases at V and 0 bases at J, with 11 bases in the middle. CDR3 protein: CASSYALGGSYEQYF. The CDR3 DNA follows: TGTGCCAGCAGTTACGCCCTAGGGGGCTCCTACGAGCAGTACTTC.

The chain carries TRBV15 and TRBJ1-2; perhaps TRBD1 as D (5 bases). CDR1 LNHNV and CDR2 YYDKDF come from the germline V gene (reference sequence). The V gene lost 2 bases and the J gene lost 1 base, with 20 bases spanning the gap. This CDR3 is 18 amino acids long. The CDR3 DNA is TGTGCCACCAGCAGACCCTGGGGGGGGGTAATCGGTAACTATGGCTACACCTTC. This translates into CATSRPWGGVIGNYGYTF.

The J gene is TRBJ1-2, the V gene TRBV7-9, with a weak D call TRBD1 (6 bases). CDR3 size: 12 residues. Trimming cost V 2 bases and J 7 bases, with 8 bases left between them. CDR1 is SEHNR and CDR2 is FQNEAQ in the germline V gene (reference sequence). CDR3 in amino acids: CASSLSGAGYTF. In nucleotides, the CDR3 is TGTGCCAGCAGCTTATCAGGGGCTGGCTACACCTTC.

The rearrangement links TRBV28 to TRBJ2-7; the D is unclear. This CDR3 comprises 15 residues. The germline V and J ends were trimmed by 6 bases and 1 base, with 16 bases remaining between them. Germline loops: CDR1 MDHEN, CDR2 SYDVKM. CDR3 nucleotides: TGTGCCAGCAGGGGCGATCCATCTAAATCCTACGAGCAGTACTTC. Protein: CASRGDPSKSYEQYF. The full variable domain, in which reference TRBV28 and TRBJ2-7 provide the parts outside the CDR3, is DVKVTQSSRYLVKRTGEKVFLECVQDMDHENMFWYRQDPGLGLRLIYFSYDVKMKEKGDIPEGYSVSREKKERFSLILESASTNQTSMYLCASRGDPSKSYEQYFGPGTRLTVT.

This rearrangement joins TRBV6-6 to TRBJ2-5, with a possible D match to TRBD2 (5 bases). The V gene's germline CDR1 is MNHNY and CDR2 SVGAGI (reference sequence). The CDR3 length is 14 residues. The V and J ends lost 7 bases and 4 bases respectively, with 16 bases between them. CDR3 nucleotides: TGTGCCAGCACCTTTGGGGTGGCGGGAGAGACCCAGTACTTC. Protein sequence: CASTFGVAGETQYF.

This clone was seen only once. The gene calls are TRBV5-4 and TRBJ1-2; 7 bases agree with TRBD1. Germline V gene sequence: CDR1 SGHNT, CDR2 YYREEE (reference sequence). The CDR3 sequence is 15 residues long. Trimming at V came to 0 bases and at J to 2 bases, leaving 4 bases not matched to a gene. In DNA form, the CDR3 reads TGTGCCAGCAGCTTGGAGGCAGGGGGAAACTATGGCTACACCTTC. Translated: CASSLEAGGNYGYTF.